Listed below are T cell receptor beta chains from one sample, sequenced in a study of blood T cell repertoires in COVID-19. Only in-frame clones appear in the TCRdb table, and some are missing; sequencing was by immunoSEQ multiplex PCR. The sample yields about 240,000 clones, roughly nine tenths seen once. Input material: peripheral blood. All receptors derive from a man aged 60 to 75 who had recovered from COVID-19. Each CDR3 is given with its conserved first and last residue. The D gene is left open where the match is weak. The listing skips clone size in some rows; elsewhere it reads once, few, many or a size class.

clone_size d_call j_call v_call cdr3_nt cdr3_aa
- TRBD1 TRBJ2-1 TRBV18 TGTGCCAGCTCACCACGGTTGGACAGGTACAATGAGCAGTTCTTC CASSPRLDRYNEQFF
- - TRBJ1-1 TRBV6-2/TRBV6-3 TGTGCCAGCAGTTATTTCCCACAGGGGAACACTGAAGCTTTCTTT CASSYFPQGNTEAFF
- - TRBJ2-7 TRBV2 TGTGCCAGCAGCGGGTTCTACGAGCAGTACTTC CASSGFYEQYF
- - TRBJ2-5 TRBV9 TGTGCCAGCAGCGTAGGGATCGGGGGGCTCCAAGAGACCCAGTACTTC CASSVGIGGLQETQYF
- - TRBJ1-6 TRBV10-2 TGCGCCAGCAGCCTGGAGGTGGGAAATTCACCCCTCCACTTT CASSLEVGNSPLHF
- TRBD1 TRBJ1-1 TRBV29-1 TGCAGCGTGACGGACAGGAGGTCAATTATAACTGAAGCTTTCTTT CSVTDRRSIITEAFF
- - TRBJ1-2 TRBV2 TGTGCCAGCAGACAGACTAACTATGGCTACACCTTC CASRQTNYGYTF
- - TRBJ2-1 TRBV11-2 TGTGCCAGCAGCTTAGATGGTGGGGCAGGCCTTGGTGAGCAGTTCTTC CASSLDGGAGLGEQFF
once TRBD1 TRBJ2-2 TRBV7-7 TGTGCCAGCAGCTTTAGGGACAGGGGAGTCGGCGGGGAGCTGTTTTTT CASSFRDRGVGGELFF
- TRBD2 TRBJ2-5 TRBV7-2 TGTGCCAGCAGCCCAGGACTAGCGGAAGAGACCCAGTACTTC CASSPGLAEETQYF
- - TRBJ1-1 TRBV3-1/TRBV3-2 TGTGCCAGCAATCGGGCAGGGTGGAACACTGAAGCTTTCTTT CASNRAGWNTEAFF
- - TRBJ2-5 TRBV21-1 TGTGCCAGCAGCAGATCCGGGACTAGCATCCCCCTAGAGACCCAGTACTTC CASSRSGTSIPLETQYF
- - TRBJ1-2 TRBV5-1 TGCGCCAGCAGCTTGCGAGTTAACTATGGCTACACCTTC CASSLRVNYGYTF
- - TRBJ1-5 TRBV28 TGTGCCAGCAGCGACCTCGGGCAGGGTTATCCGCCCCAGCATTTT CASSDLGQGYPPQHF
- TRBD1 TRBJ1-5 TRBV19 TGTGCCAGTAGTCCGGGACAGGCCGTCCCCCTTAATCAGCCCCAGCATTTT CASSPGQAVPLNQPQHF
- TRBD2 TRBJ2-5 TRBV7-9 TGTGCCAGCAGCCCTAGGCGGGGGACTAGCGCCAATGAAGAGACCCAGTACTTC CASSPRRGTSANEETQYF
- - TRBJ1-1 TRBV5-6 TGTGCCAGCAGCTTTCGGGTGGACACTGAAGCTTTCTTT CASSFRVDTEAFF
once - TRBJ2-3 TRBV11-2 TGTGCCAGCAGCGTCCTTCCGGGTGAATACACAGATACGCAGTATTTT CASSVLPGEYTDTQYF
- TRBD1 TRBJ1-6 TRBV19 TGTGCCAGTTCGGACAGGGGCCGGGGGGCCCTCCACTTT CASSDRGRGALHF
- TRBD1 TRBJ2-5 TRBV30 TGTGCCTGGAGGAGGGTAGGGGGCGGAGAGACCCAGTACTTC CAWRRVGGGETQYF
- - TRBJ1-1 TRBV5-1 TGCGCCAGCAGCCCGGATAGGAGCACTGAAGCTTTCTTT CASSPDRSTEAFF
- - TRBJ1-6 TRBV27 TGTGCCAGCAGTTCCCTAACAGGAAACTATAATTCACCCCTCCACTTT CASSSLTGNYNSPLHF
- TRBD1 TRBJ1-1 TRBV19 TGTGCCAGTAGTATTTTTAGGACAGGGGGCAGATGGAACACTGAAGCTTTCTTT CASSIFRTGGRWNTEAFF
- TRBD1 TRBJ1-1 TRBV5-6 TGTGCCAGCAGCTTGGGCCTTATCCGCGACAGGGCTAGTCGGGCGGAAGCTTTCTTT CASSLGLIRDRASRAEAFF
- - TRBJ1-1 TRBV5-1 TGCGCCAGCAGGCTTGGGGCAGGGGTTGGGACTGAAGCTTTCTTT CASRLGAGVGTEAFF
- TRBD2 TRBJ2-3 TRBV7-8 TGTGCCAGCAGCTTAGTAGCGGGGAGAAGCACAGATACGCAGTATTTT CASSLVAGRSTDTQYF
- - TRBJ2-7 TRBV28 TGTGCCAGCAGTTTCCCCAGTCGACTGAGCTCCTACGAGCAGTACTTC CASSFPSRLSSYEQYF
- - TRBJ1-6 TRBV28 TGTGCCAGCAGTCTGGTTAGCTATAATTCACCCCTCCACTTT CASSLVSYNSPLHF
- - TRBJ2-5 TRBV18 TGTGCCAGCTCAGGGGCCCTCTCCCTAAAAGAGACCCAGTACTTC CASSGALSLKETQYF
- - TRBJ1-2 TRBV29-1 TGCAGCGGTTCCGGGGTCTCTAACTATGGCTACACCTTC CSGSGVSNYGYTF
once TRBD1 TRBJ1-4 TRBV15 TGTGCCACCAGCAGACCACGGGACAGGGGTCCCCCTAATGAAAAACTGTTTTTT CATSRPRDRGPPNEKLFF
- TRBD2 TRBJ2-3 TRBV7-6 TGTGCCAGCACCCGGACTAGCGGGGTCACAGATACGCAGTATTTT CASTRTSGVTDTQYF
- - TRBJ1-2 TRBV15 TGTGCCACCAGCAGAGATACGCCCGACAGGAACTATGGCTACACCTTC CATSRDTPDRNYGYTF
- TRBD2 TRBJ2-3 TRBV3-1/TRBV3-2 TGTGCCAGCAGCAAACAGCGGGGGGGGAGCACAGATACGCAGTATTTT CASSKQRGGSTDTQYF
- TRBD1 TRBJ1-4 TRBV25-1 TGTGCCAGCAGTGACCCACAGGGGGCGGGAGAAAAACTGTTTTTT CASSDPQGAGEKLFF
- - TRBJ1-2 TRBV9 TGTGCCAGCAGTCTCCTGCGTAACTATGGCTACACCTTC CASSLLRNYGYTF
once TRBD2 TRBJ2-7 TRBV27 TGTGCCAGCAGTTTTCGTGCTTGGGGCGGGGGGGACTCCTACGAGCAGTACTTC CASSFRAWGGGDSYEQYF
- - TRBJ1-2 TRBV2 TGTGCCAGCAGCGCCGGGGTCGCCTATGGCTACACCTTC CASSAGVAYGYTF
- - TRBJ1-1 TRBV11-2 TGTGCCAGCAGCTTAGATCTTGTGGCTTTCTTT CASSLDLVAFF
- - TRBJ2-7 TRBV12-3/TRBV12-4 TGTGCCAGCAGTTTAAGCCCCTACGAGCAGTACTTC CASSLSPYEQYF
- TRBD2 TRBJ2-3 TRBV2 TGTGCCAGCACCTTCGAGAGCGGGGCCACAGATACGCAGTATTTT CASTFESGATDTQYF
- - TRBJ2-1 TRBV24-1 TGTGCCACCAGTTCGGGCAGGGGGGTGAATGAGCAGTTCTTC CATSSGRGVNEQFF
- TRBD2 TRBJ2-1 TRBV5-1 TGCGCCAGCACCCAATTCTTTCTGGGACTAGCGGAAAACAATGAGCAGTTCTTC CASTQFFLGLAENNEQFF